This T cell receptor beta chain was obtained from a study of T cell repertoires in cytomegalovirus infection. Looking at the study overall: Indications of both CMV infection and matching HLA type were provided by public TCR beta signatures. Overall study findings and caveats: Cumulative public TCR beta family frequency identified CMV carriers with the relevant HLA. HLA-C-restricted CMV-specific TCR beta clonotypes prevailed in the ex vivo response.

Trimming stripped 1 base from V and 0 bases from J, with 9 bases between. The CDR3 spans 16 residues. Germline assignment: CDR1 KGHSH and CDR2 LQKENI. As concerns this clonotype: Its antigen is unknown.

TCRdb processed the reads anew with MiXCR; each CDR3 protein has one entry. The table lists approximately 150,000 distinct CDR3 sequences, approximately 17% of them singletons, with over 15% in the top ten. V and J are TRBV18 and TRBJ2-2; the D is unclear. What was sequenced was CD8+ T cells from PBMCs. This sequence originates from a human donor in good health (CMV status not recorded). Some clones in this sample may be carry-over from other donors' samples. The CDR3 nucleotides are TGTGCCAGCTCACCACAACCCAGGACGAACACCGGGGAGCTGTTTTTT. Protein product: CASSPQPRTNTGELFF.